Listed here are 16 T cell receptor beta chains from one sample, sequenced in a study of CD8+ T cells in alopecia areata. Extraction of RNA preceded its reverse transcription into cDNA, which served as the sequencing template. The data were produced by immunoSEQ multiplex PCR, yet TCRdb's version contains in-frame clones alone and is incomplete. The sample shows approximately 300,000 clones, no singletons; the ten largest hold less than 1.5%. The study sorted pooled cutaneous lymph node cells by CD4, CD8alpha, NKG2D, NKG2ACE and other markers. Specimen: CD4+ T cells sorted from a lymph node. The origin of the receptors is a C3H/HeJ mouse with alopecia areata. The strain's MHC type: H2-k.

As to this clone: The gene names here belong to mouse. The read halts 4 residues ahead of the CDR3 end, with the missing end drawn from the germline J gene. This chain links TRBV19 with TRBJ2-3; 12 bases match TRBD1. CDR1 is FNHDT, CDR2 SITEND, per germline (reference sequence). Unmatched junction bases numbered 2, after V lost 4 bases and J lost 2 bases. The CDR3 has 15 amino acids. The CDR3 bases that were read are TGTGCCAGCAGTTCGGGACAGGGGGCTGCAGAA. Translated: CASSSGQGAAE. In full, the CDR3 reads CASSSGQGAAETLYF. The full variable domain, rest sourced from reference TRBV19 and TRBJ2-3, is GGIITQTPKFLIGQEGQKLTLKCQQNFNHDTMYWYRQDSGKGLRLIYYSITENDLQKGDLSEGYDASREKKSSFSLTVTSAQKNEMAVFLCASSSGQGAAETLYFGSGTRLTVL.

Only a few counts were recorded for this clone. The gene names given are mouse names. The read terminates 4 residues before the CDR3 end, so the remaining end is supplied by the germline J gene. J is TRBJ1-1 and V is TRBV29; 7 nucleotides match TRBD1. The CDR3 covers 14 residues. CDR1 and CDR2 (germline): MSHET, SYDVDS. V was clipped by 4 bases and J by 3 bases; unmatched bases: 5. CDR3 DNA, as far as it was read: TGTGCTAGCAGTTCGGCAGGGGGAGACACA. Its protein is CASSSAGGDT. The CDR3, in full, reads CASSSAGGDTEVFF.

This clone was detected only a few times. Gene names and germline match the mouse. The CDR3 is cut off 4 residues early in the read; its end comes from the germline J gene. Other DNA sequences in the same sample also yield this CDR3. The V call is TRBV19, the J call TRBJ2-3; 8 bases line up with TRBD2. Germline V gene data show CDR1 as FNHDT and CDR2 as SITEND (reference sequence). V lost 4 bases, J lost 0 bases, and 4 bases stayed unmatched. The CDR3 is made up of 15 amino acids. The CDR3 region is CASSPGGRSAETLYF. The CDR3 bases that were read are TGTGCCAGCAGTCCTGGGGGGCGAAGTGCAGAA.

This clone was detected a few times. The genes and germline here are from mouse. The observed sequence ends 4 residues before the CDR3 terminus, with the missing tail filled in from the germline J gene. The same CDR3 can be traced to other DNA sequences in this sample. This chain joins TRBV5 and TRBJ2-5; 9 nucleotides align to TRBD2. V shed 2 bases, J shed 1 base, and the junction held 1 base outside the gene matches. The CDR3 consists of 15 residues. Germline assignment: CDR1 LGHNA and CDR2 YNLKQL (reference sequence). The CDR3 DNA, read in part, is TGTGCCAGCAGCCAAACTGGGGGGTACCAAGAC. The encoded protein is CASSQTGGYQD. The whole CDR3 is CASSQTGGYQDTQYF.

A note on this clone: Mouse names are used for the genes. The part of the CDR3 DNA that was read is TGTGCCAGCAGTGAGAGGGACATTTCCTATAATTCGCCC. This translates into CASSERDISYNSP. The full CDR3 protein is CASSERDISYNSPLYF. This chain joins TRBV13-3 and TRBJ1-6; TRBD1 is a possible D gene (6 bases). The sequence runs out 3 residues before the end of the CDR3; the remainder is reconstructed from the germline J gene. TRBJ1-6 is marked as an open reading frame, function uncertain. Germline assignment: CDR1 NNHDY and CDR2 SYVADS. V was shortened by 2 bases and J by 0 bases, with 9 bases between the two germline ends. The CDR3 consists of 16 residues.

This clone was recorded a few times. Gene names denote mouse genes. Sequencing ends 4 residues short of the CDR3 end; the germline J gene provides the rest. The gene calls are TRBV13-3 and TRBJ2-5; D call uncertain. The ends were cut back, 1 base at V and 1 base at J, with 7 bases in the middle. Germline V gene data show CDR1 as NNHDY and CDR2 as SYVADS. This CDR3 is built from 14 residues. This chain's CDR3 is CASSDPRYQDTQYF. CDR3 bases read: TGTGCCAGCAGTGATCCCAGGTACCAAGAC. Variable domain in full (rest from reference TRBV13-3 and TRBJ2-5): EAAVTQSPRSKVAVTGGKVTLSCHQTNNHDYMYWYRQDTGHGLRLIHYSYVADSTEKGDIPDGYKASRPSQENFSLILELASLSQTAVYFCASSDPRYQDTQYFGPGTRLLVL.

This clone has at least ten counts. Any gene name here is a mouse gene name. The CDR3 is cut off 4 residues early in the read; its end comes from the germline J gene. Distinct nucleotide sequences in the sample also encode this CDR3. The rearrangement links TRBV13-3 to TRBJ1-1; 8 bases agree with TRBD1. V shed 1 base, J shed 3 bases, and the junction held 2 bases outside the gene matches. The CDR3 spans 14 residues. Germline-derived CDR1 and CDR2 are NNHDY and SYVADS. CDR3 in amino acids: CASSDQGADTEVFF. The covered CDR3 bases are TGTGCCAGCAGTGATCAGGGGGCGGACACA.

A word on this clone: The gene names here belong to mouse. Read data end 4 residues before the CDR3 end; the end is taken from the germline J gene. The gene calls are TRBV5 and TRBJ1-2, with D hard to call. The V end was cut by 0 bases, the J end by 3 bases, with 5 bases between. Germline CDR1 LGHNA, CDR2 YNLKQL (reference sequence). The CDR3 loop spans 13 amino acids. The covered CDR3 bases are TGTGCCAGCAGCCAAGATTCAGACTCC. This translates into CASSQDSDS. The entire CDR3 reads CASSQDSDSDYTF.

This clone was picked up a small number of times. Gene names follow the mouse nomenclature. The read ends 4 residues early relative to the CDR3; the germline J gene fills the gap. This same CDR3 is encoded by further DNA sequences in the sample. J is TRBJ2-3 and V is TRBV1; the D gene could be TRBD1 or TRBD2 (6 bases each). The CDR3 is made up of 15 amino acids. Trimming took 0 bases from V and 1 from J, leaving 8 bases between them. The germline V gene encodes CDR1 NSQYPW and CDR2 LRSPGD (reference sequence). The part of the CDR3 DNA that was read is TGCACCTGCAGTGCAGAGGGGGCGCGTGCAGAA. Its protein product is CTCSAEGARAE. The whole CDR3 is CTCSAEGARAETLYF.

Details on this clone: Each gene name is a mouse one. Coverage ceases 4 residues before the CDR3 finishes, and the germline J gene fills in the end. The chain couples TRBV19 to TRBJ1-2; TRBD1 matches at 7 bases. The CDR3 has 12 amino acids. Germline values: CDR1 FNHDT, CDR2 SITEND (reference sequence). Partial CDR3 DNA: TGTGCCAGCAGTCTCAGGGGGGCC. It encodes CASSLRGA. The complete CDR3 sequence is CASSLRGADYTF.

With regard to this clone: A single base separates this from a much larger clone, so it may be a read error. Gene names denote mouse genes. The CDR3 end falls 4 residues outside the read, so it is completed with the germline J gene. V usage is TRBV13-3 and J usage is TRBJ1-1, with 8 nucleotides matching TRBD1. Trimming cost V 1 base and J 4 bases; bases outside gene matches: 3. The CDR3 sequence is 14 residues long. Germline CDR1 reads NNHDY; CDR2 reads SYVADS. The sequenced CDR3 bases are TGTGCCAGCAGTGATCAGGGGGCGGCCACA. It encodes CASSDQGAAT. From start to end, the CDR3 is CASSDQGAATEVFF.

In its sample, this clone was seen a few times. The genes are named according to mouse. The CDR3 end is not reached by the read, which stops 4 residues before it; the germline J gene fills it in. Other DNA sequences in this sample translate to the same CDR3. J is TRBJ2-1 and V is TRBV17; the D gene is possibly TRBD2 (6 bases). Germline CDR1 MNHDT, CDR2 YYDKIL. The ends were cut back, 1 base at V and 3 bases at J, with 7 bases in the middle. CDR3 length: 14 residues. The CDR3 DNA, read in part, is TGTGCTAGCAGTAGAGGTGGGGGCTATGCT. Translation gives CASSRGGGYA. The whole CDR3 region reads CASSRGGGYAEQFF.

This clone was counted ten times or more. Genes here carry mouse names. The CDR3 end lies 4 residues beyond the end of the read and is filled in from the germline J gene. V usage is TRBV29 and J usage is TRBJ2-3; D not resolved. Between the trimmed V and J ends, which lost 3 bases and 0 bases, there was a span of 7 bases. The CDR3 has 14 residues. Germline CDR1 is MSHET and CDR2 is SYDVDS. The CDR3 sequence: CASSFGFSAETLYF. The CDR3 bases that were read are TGTGCTAGCAGTTTTGGGTTTAGTGCAGAA.

This clone showed up just a few times. The gene symbols are mouse symbols. The CDR3 DNA, read in part, is TGTGCCAGCAGTTCAGGACTGGGGGGGCTTGCT. This codes for CASSSGLGGLA. The full CDR3 protein reads CASSSGLGGLAEQFF. This chain joins TRBV19 and TRBJ2-1; 13 nucleotides match TRBD2. From the germline J gene comes the end of the CDR3, since the read stops 4 residues before it. V shed 4 bases and J 6 bases; nucleotides not matched to a gene: 4. The CDR3 has 15 amino acids. In germline, CDR1 is FNHDT, CDR2 SITEND (reference sequence).

This clone was detected a few times. Mouse gene names and germline throughout. The read finishes 4 residues shy of the CDR3 end, and the germline J gene is used to complete it. Other DNA sequences in this sample translate to the same CDR3. The chain combines TRBV13-3 with TRBJ2-1; D might be TRBD1 (5 bases). Germline CDR1 NNHDY, CDR2 SYVADS. The CDR3 has 13 residues. The DNA read from the CDR3 is TGTGCCAGCAGTGAAGGGGTCGGCGCT. Encoded protein: CASSEGVGA. The complete CDR3 reads CASSEGVGAEQFF.

This clone was found a few times. Gene names denote mouse genes. The CDR3 extends 4 residues past the end of the read, so its final part is completed from the germline J gene. This sequence joins TRBV1 and TRBJ2-5, with D perhaps TRBD1 (5 bases). Germline values: CDR1 NSQYPW, CDR2 LRSPGD (reference sequence). Between the trimmed V and J ends, which lost 4 bases and 2 bases, there was a span of 10 bases. The CDR3 sequence is 14 residues long. The CDR3 bases that were read are TGCACCTGCAGTGAGCAGGGAGGCCAAGAC. Translating it yields CTCSEQGGQD. The CDR3 in full is CTCSEQGGQDTQYF.